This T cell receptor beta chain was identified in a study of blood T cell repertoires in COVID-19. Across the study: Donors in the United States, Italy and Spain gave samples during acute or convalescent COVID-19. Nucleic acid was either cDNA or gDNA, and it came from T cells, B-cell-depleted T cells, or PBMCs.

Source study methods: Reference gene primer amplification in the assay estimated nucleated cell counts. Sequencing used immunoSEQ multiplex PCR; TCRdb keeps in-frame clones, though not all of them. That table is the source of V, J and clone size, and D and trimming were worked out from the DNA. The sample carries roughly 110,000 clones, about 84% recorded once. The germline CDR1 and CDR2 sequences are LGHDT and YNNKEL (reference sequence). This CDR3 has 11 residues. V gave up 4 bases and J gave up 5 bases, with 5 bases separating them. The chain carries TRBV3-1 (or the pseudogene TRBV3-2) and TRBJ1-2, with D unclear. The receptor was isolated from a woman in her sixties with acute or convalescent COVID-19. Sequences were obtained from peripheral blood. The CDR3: CASSLSYGYTF. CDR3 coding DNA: TGTGCCAGCAGCCTTTCTTATGGCTACACCTTC.